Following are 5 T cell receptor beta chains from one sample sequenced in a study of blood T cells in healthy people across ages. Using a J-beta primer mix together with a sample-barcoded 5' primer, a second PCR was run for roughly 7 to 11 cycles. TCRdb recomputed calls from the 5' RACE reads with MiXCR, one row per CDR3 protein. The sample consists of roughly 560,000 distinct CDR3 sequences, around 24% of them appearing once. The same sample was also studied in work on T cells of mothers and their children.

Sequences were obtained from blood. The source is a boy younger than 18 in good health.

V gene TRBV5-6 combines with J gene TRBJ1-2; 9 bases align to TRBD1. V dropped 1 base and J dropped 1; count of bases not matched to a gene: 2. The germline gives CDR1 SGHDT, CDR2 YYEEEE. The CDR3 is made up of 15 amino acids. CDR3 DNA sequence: TGTGCCAGCAGCTTGCGGGACAGGGTTAACTATGGCTACACCTTC. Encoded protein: CASSLRDRVNYGYTF.

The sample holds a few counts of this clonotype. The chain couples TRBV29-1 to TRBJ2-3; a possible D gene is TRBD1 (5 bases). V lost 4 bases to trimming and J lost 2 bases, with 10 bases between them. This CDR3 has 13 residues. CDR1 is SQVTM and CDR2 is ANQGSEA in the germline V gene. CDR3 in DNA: TGCAGCGTTGCGGGCAGGGCCACAGATACGCAGTATTTT. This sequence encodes CSVAGRATDTQYF.

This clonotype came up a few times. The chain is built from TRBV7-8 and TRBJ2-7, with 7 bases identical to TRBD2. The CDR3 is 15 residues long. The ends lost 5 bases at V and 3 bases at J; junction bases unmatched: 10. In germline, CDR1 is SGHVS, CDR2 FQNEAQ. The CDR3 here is CASSRVLAEGYEQYF. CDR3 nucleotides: TGTGCCAGCAGCCGCGTGCTAGCGGAGGGCTACGAGCAGTACTTC.

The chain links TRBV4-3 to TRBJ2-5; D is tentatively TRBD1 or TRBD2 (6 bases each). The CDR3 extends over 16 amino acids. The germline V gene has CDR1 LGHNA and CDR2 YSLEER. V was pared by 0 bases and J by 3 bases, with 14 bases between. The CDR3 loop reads CASSQDGRGVKETQYF. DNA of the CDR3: TGCGCCAGCAGCCAAGATGGAAGGGGGGTTAAAGAGACCCAGTACTTC.

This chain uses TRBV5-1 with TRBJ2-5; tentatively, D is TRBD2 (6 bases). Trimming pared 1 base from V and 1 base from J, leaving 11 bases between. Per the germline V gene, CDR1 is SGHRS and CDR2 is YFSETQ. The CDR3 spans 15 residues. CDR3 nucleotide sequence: TGCGCCAGCAGCTTGTTTGTCGGGAGCCAAGAGACCCAGTACTTC. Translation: CASSLFVGSQETQYF. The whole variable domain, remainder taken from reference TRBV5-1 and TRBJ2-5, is KAGVTQTPRYLIKTRGQQVTLSCSPISGHRSVSWYQQTPGQGLQFLFEYFSETQRNKGNFPGRFSGRQFSNSRSEMNVSTLELGDSALYLCASSLFVGSQETQYFGPGTRLLVL.